These T cell receptor beta chains were read from a single sample in a study of blood T cell repertoires in COVID-19. This table comes from immunoSEQ multiplex PCR, and its TCRdb copy is limited to in-frame clones, with some not included. The sample carries approximately 110,000 clones, about 94% recorded once. Material: peripheral blood. These receptors were collected from a man aged 50 to 59 with COVID-19, enrolled during active disease. The conserved cysteine and the conserved F or W are not part of the CDR3 here.

v_gene: TRBV5-1; j_gene: TRBJ2-7; CDR3aa: ASSWTTGEVGEQY
v_gene: TRBV5-5; j_gene: TRBJ1-2; CDR3aa: ASSLDRYGYT
v_gene: TRBV7-3; j_gene: TRBJ2-7; CDR3aa: ASSLSRTYEQY
v_gene: TRBV6-6; j_gene: TRBJ1-1; CDR3aa: ASRRPPGTGWATEAF
v_gene: TRBV24-1; j_gene: TRBJ2-1; CDR3aa: ATSGTLAGAYNEQF
v_gene: TRBV5-6; j_gene: TRBJ2-2; CDR3aa: ASSALRGITGELF
v_gene: TRBV3-1/TRBV3-2; j_gene: TRBJ1-4; CDR3aa: ASRRDTEKLF
v_gene: TRBV14; j_gene: TRBJ1-4; CDR3aa: ASSPKGGGKLF
v_gene: TRBV4-1; j_gene: TRBJ2-3; CDR3aa: ASSQGRSGSTDTQY
v_gene: TRBV6-2/TRBV6-3; j_gene: TRBJ1-2; CDR3aa: ASSYEGSTGYGYT